Shown below are 23 T cell receptor beta chains from a single sample sequenced in a study of vaccination and CD4 T cells after COVID-19. Oncomine TCR Beta short-read sequencing was applied to DNA from cultured CD4+ T cells. TCRdb recomputed calls from the PCR reads with MiXCR, one row per CDR3 protein. This sample has 10,000 or so distinct CDR3 sequences, with roughly 56% found just once. The sample's treatment: approximately nine-day PBMC culture with coronavirus spike peptide pools or control peptides (ViraFEST assay). These receptors lack a known antigen. What was sequenced was CD4+ T cells from blood, cultured in vitro. The receptors derive from a human donor who had recovered from COVID-19.

The chain uses TRBV12-3 or TRBV12-4 and TRBJ1-1; tentative D call: TRBD1 (5 bases). V lost 6 bases and J lost 1, with 12 bases in between. This CDR3 spans 14 amino acids. DNA of the CDR3: TGTGCCAGCAGAAGACAGATCCAGAACACTGAAGCTTTCTTT. Protein: CASRRQIQNTEAFF.

The CDR3 spells CASSLVGEGNSPLHF. The CDR3 coding sequence is TGTGCCAGCAGTTTAGTAGGAGAGGGGAATTCACCCCTCCACTTT. J is TRBJ1-6 and V is TRBV28; D may be TRBD1 (5 bases). V was pared by 2 bases and J by 7 bases, with 12 bases between. The CDR3 has 15 amino acids. CDR1 is MDHEN, CDR2 SYDVKM, per germline. The complete variable domain, with remaining parts taken from reference TRBV28 and TRBJ1-6, reads DVKVTQSSRYLVKRTGEKVFLECVQDMDHENMFWYRQDPGLGLRLIYFSYDVKMKEKGDIPEGYSVSREKKERFSLILESASTNQTSMYLCASSLVGEGNSPLHFGNGTRLTVT.

The rearrangement uses TRBV20-1 and TRBJ1-2, with D unresolved. The length of the CDR3 is 11 residues. Trimming left V 3 bases short and J 0 bases short, with 2 bases between. CDR1 is DFQATT and CDR2 is SNEGSKA in the germline V gene (reference sequence). The CDR3 loop reads CSARANYGYTF. The CDR3 DNA is TGCAGTGCTAGGGCTAACTATGGCTACACCTTC.

The V and J genes are TRBV11-1 and TRBJ1-5; a possible D gene is TRBD1 (6 bases). Germline V gives CDR1 SGHAT, CDR2 FQDESV (reference sequence). V shed 5 bases and J shed 5 bases, with 10 bases lying between them. This CDR3 is built from 13 residues. The CDR3 bases are TGTGCCAGCAGCATCGGGACACATCAGCCCCAGCATTTT. Its protein is CASSIGTHQPQHF.

The V gene is TRBV24-1, the J gene TRBJ2-7; 8 bases map to TRBD1. The CDR3 extends over 16 amino acids. Germline V gene sequence: CDR1 KGHDR, CDR2 SFDVKD. The V segment lost 2 bases and the J segment 6 bases; nucleotides outside the gene matches: 11. This chain's CDR3 is CATSDSTGTGTLEQYF. CDR3 DNA: TGTGCCACCAGTGATTCGACCGGGACAGGCACCCTCGAGCAGTACTTC.

This chain uses TRBV5-4 with TRBJ2-1; 11 bases map to TRBD1. TRBJ2-7 matches the DNA end more closely, so the J call is doubtful. CDR3 length: 17 amino acids. Germline V gene data show CDR1 as SGHNT and CDR2 as YYREEE (reference sequence). As DNA, the CDR3 is TGTGCCAGCAGCCCGCGGACAGGGGGCCCCCTAGACTACGAGCAGTACTTC. Protein: CASSPRTGGPLDYEQYF.

CDR3 nucleotides: TGTGCCAGCACCTTTTATAGCGGGGGGAACACTGAAGCTTTCTTT. This sequence encodes CASTFYSGGNTEAFF. The genes are TRBV7-9 and TRBJ1-1, with D tentatively TRBD1 (5 bases). The CDR3 loop spans 15 amino acids. Germline V gene data show CDR1 as SEHNR and CDR2 as FQNEAQ (reference sequence). V was trimmed by 7 bases and J by 1 base, leaving 16 bases between them.

The chain employs TRBV6-1 and TRBJ2-3; D possibly uses TRBD1 or TRBD2 (6 bases each). V was trimmed by 3 bases and J by 4 bases, leaving 20 bases between them. The CDR3 has 17 residues. The germline gives CDR1 MNHNS, CDR2 SASEGT. The CDR3 sequence: CASSDRGSGARADTQYF. CDR3 coding DNA: TGTGCCAGCAGTGATCGGGGGTCAGGGGCTAGGGCAGATACGCAGTATTTT.

The J gene is TRBJ2-3, the V gene TRBV7-6; D remains ambiguous. The CDR3 spans 18 residues. From germline, CDR1 is SGHVS and CDR2 FNYEAQ. V was pared by 2 bases and J by 0 bases, with 18 bases between. This CDR3 is CASSLSPAILSSTDTQYF. In DNA form, the CDR3 reads TGTGCCAGCAGCTTATCCCCCGCGATCTTGTCAAGCACAGATACGCAGTATTTT.

The chain carries TRBV24-1 and TRBJ2-5, with 7 bases fitting TRBD2. V was pared by 1 base and J by 1 base, with 2 bases of the junction left unmatched. The germline V gene has CDR1 KGHDR and CDR2 SFDVKD. The length of the CDR3 is 15 residues. The chain's CDR3 is CATSDFGGGQETQYF. In nucleotides, the CDR3 is TGTGCCACCAGTGATTTCGGCGGGGGCCAAGAGACCCAGTACTTC.

This chain links TRBV20-1 with TRBJ2-4, with a tentative D call TRBD2 (6 bases). V dropped 6 bases and J dropped 6 bases, with 18 bases sitting between them. The CDR3 extends over 14 amino acids. In germline, CDR1 is DFQATT, CDR2 SNEGSKA (reference sequence). The CDR3 protein is CSAPSLLALNIQYF. CDR3 nucleotides: TGCAGTGCCCCGAGCCTGCTAGCGCTAAACATTCAGTACTTC.

J is TRBJ1-2 and V is TRBV12-3 or TRBV12-4; the D is unclear. CDR3 size: 12 residues. Trimming removed 8 bases at V and 2 bases at J, with 9 bases between. CDR3 DNA sequence: TGTGCCAGCTCGATGGTAAACTATGGCTACACCTTC. Protein sequence: CASSMVNYGYTF.

J is TRBJ1-1 and V is TRBV20-1; D remains unclear. The germline V gene has CDR1 DFQATT and CDR2 SNEGSKA (reference sequence). The CDR3 contains 14 residues. V was trimmed by 1 base and J by 2 bases, leaving 11 bases between them. The CDR3 protein is CSARAAGTNTEAFF. CDR3 bases: TGCAGTGCTAGAGCAGCGGGTACCAACACTGAAGCTTTCTTT.

The gene calls are TRBV6-5 and TRBJ2-3, with 7 bases fitting TRBD2. V lost 0 bases to trimming and J lost 4 bases; unmatched junction nucleotides: 7. This CDR3 region has 16 residues. The germline gives CDR1 MNHEY, CDR2 SVGAGI. CDR3 region: CASSYSTAGEADTQYF. CDR3 coding DNA: TGTGCCAGCAGTTACTCGACCGCGGGAGAGGCAGATACGCAGTATTTT.

In this sample, this clonotype turned up a few times. The chain employs TRBV20-1 and TRBJ1-2; D is undetermined. CDR3 length: 14 amino acids. The V gene lost 0 bases and the J gene lost 4 bases, with 12 bases spanning the gap. The germline V gene has CDR1 DFQATT and CDR2 SNEGSKA (reference sequence). For the CDR3, the DNA is TGCAGTGCTAGAGATGGTACGGCGGGCTATGGCTACACCTTC. Its translation: CSARDGTAGYGYTF.

This chain links TRBV19 with TRBJ2-5; 7 positions match TRBD1. J was trimmed by 3 bases and V by 3 bases; bases with no gene match: 4. This CDR3 region has 14 residues. Germline lookup yields CDR1 LNHDA and CDR2 SQIVND (reference sequence). CDR3 residues: CASSIGTAKETQYF. CDR3 nucleotide sequence: TGTGCCAGTAGTATTGGGACAGCGAAAGAGACCCAGTACTTC.

This chain links TRBV4-2 with TRBJ2-1; 15 bases map to TRBD2. This CDR3 spans 17 amino acids. CDR1 LGHNA and CDR2 YNFKEQ come from the germline V gene. The trim removed 4 bases at V and 1 base at J, leaving 2 bases unmatched. The CDR3 nucleotides are TGTGCCAGCAGCCCCGGACTAGCGGGAGGGTCCTACAATGAGCAGTTCTTC. Protein sequence: CASSPGLAGGSYNEQFF.

The chain couples TRBV15 to TRBJ2-5; 9 nucleotides align to TRBD2. CDR3 length: 19 amino acids. Germline CDR1 and CDR2: LNHNV and YYDKDF (reference sequence). V shed 0 bases and J 5 bases; nucleotides not matched to a gene: 16. CDR3 DNA sequence: TGTGCCACCAGCAGAGATGGCGTTAATCGCGGGGGGGCCGGGGAGACCCAGTACTTC. As protein: CATSRDGVNRGGAGETQYF.

A single count supports this clonotype. The chain carries TRBV30 and TRBJ1-6; 10 positions match TRBD1. Unmatched junction bases numbered 4, after V lost 1 base and J lost 7 bases. This CDR3 is 15 amino acids long. CDR1 and CDR2 (germline): GTSNPN, SVGIG (reference sequence). CDR3 nucleotides: TGTGCCTGGAGTGGAGGACAGGGGGTGAATTCACCCCTCCACTTT. It codes for CAWSGGQGVNSPLHF.

The chain employs TRBV19 and TRBJ1-1; D is undetermined. With 5 bases removed from V and 8 bases from J, the gap between germline ends came to 18 bases. The germline V gene has CDR1 LNHDA and CDR2 SQIVND (reference sequence). The length of the CDR3 is 14 residues. The CDR3, as DNA: TGTGCCAGTAGTGACGGGAGGTGGGTAACAGAAGCTTTCTTT. Translating gives CASSDGRWVTEAFF.

This sequence joins TRBV20-1 and TRBJ1-2; D is unresolved. The CDR3 is made up of 15 amino acids. Trimming stripped 0 bases from V and 5 bases from J, with 16 bases between. Germline CDR1 and CDR2: DFQATT and SNEGSKA (reference sequence). In nucleotides, the CDR3 is TGCAGTGCTAGAGATTTTTATGCAGAAACTTATGGCTACACCTTC. Its protein product is CSARDFYAETYGYTF.

The chain carries TRBV7-2 and TRBJ1-6; D is uncertain. The CDR3 consists of 14 residues. From germline, CDR1 is SGHTA and CDR2 FQGNSA. V lost 5 bases to trimming and J lost 8 bases, with 13 bases between them. The chain's CDR3 is CASSRNWSDSPLHF. CDR3 in DNA: TGTGCCAGCAGCCGGAACTGGAGTGATTCACCCCTCCACTTT.

This rearrangement joins TRBV9 to TRBJ2-3; TRBD2 aligns across 8 bases. Germline values: CDR1 SGDLS, CDR2 YYNGEE. Trimming took 3 bases from V and 0 from J; bases not matched to a gene: 3. The CDR3 has 15 amino acids. The DNA of the CDR3 is TGTGCCAGCAGCGAAACTAGCGGTAGCACAGATACGCAGTATTTT. Protein sequence: CASSETSGSTDTQYF.